The present T cell receptor (beta chain) was sequenced within a study of shared clonotypes between healthy human individuals. Only in-frame clones appear in the TCRdb table, and some are missing; sequencing was by immunoSEQ multiplex PCR. The repertoire consists of more than 450,000 clones, with 79% occurring once and the leading ten covering 10% to 15%. The sample taken for sequencing was PBMCs. The TCR was taken from a woman aged 40 to 50 in good health. Some clones in this sample may be carry-over from other donors' samples.

The DNA for the CDR3 is TGTGCCAGCAGCTCAGGGACTAGCGCACAAGAGACCCAGTACTTC. As protein: CASSSGTSAQETQYF. The rearrangement links TRBV7-3 to TRBJ2-5; 10 nucleotides agree with TRBD2. This CDR3 contains 15 residues. The trim removed 4 bases at V and 2 bases at J, leaving 4 bases unmatched. Germline V gene lookup returns CDR1 SGHTA and CDR2 FQGTGA.